Listed below are T cell receptor beta chains from one sample, sequenced in a study of graft-versus-host responses after intestinal transplantation. These receptors are not linked to any known antigen. Assay: immunoSEQ multiplex PCR; the TCRdb copy retains only in-frame clones and omits some. The sample shows more than 75,000 clones, roughly 90% of them seen only once. Sequenced here: unstimulated CD4+ T cells sorted from spleen or lymph node cells, sampled before transplant. These receptors were taken from a human donor who was the organ donor for an intestinal transplant. Both conserved end residues are part of each CDR3. The D gene is left open where the match is weak. A row's size may be missing; if present it is once, few, many or a size class.

v_gene	abundance	j_gene	d_gene	CDR3aa	CDR3nt
TRBV28	-	TRBJ1-5	-	CASSSPYLRTATAYSNQPQHF	TGTGCCAGCAGTTCCCCCTATCTTAGGACAGCCACCGCTTATAGCAATCAGCCCCAGCATTTT
TRBV5-4	-	TRBJ1-1	-	CASSLNRDTEAFF	TGTGCCAGCAGCTTAAACAGGGACACTGAAGCTTTCTTT
TRBV11-2	-	TRBJ2-1	TRBD2	CASRTLGPGLAGVGYEQFF	TGTGCCAGCAGAACACTGGGACCGGGACTAGCGGGAGTTGGGTATGAGCAGTTCTTC
TRBV16	-	TRBJ1-2	TRBD1	CASSRGQAVNYGYTF	TGTGCCAGCAGCCGAGGACAGGCCGTTAACTATGGCTACACCTTC
TRBV7-3	once	TRBJ2-1	-	CASSLLGVEYNEQFF	TGTGCCAGCAGCCTTCTAGGGGTGGAATACAATGAGCAGTTCTTC
TRBV19	-	TRBJ2-1	TRBD2	CASSASSGVFDNEQFF	TGTGCCAGTAGTGCCTCTAGCGGGGTCTTCGACAATGAGCAGTTCTTC
TRBV5-5	-	TRBJ2-1	TRBD2	CASSFSGRTYNEQFF	TGTGCCAGCAGCTTTAGCGGGAGGACCTACAATGAGCAGTTCTTC
TRBV28	-	TRBJ2-6	-	CASSGQSNSGANVLTF	TGTGCCAGCAGTGGGCAGAGTAACTCTGGGGCCAACGTCCTGACTTTC
TRBV5-6	-	TRBJ1-2	-	CASSFTGKRGYTF	TGTGCCAGCAGCTTTACAGGGAAAAGGGGCTACACCTTC
TRBV6-1	-	TRBJ1-2	TRBD1	CASSWDRGRGGYTF	TGTGCCAGCAGTTGGGACAGGGGGCGGGGTGGCTACACCTTC
TRBV10-3	-	TRBJ2-7	TRBD1	CAISRGHEQYF	TGTGCCATCAGCAGGGGGCACGAGCAGTACTTC
TRBV27	-	TRBJ1-5	TRBD1	CASSWDRGQPQHF	TGTGCCAGCAGCTGGGACAGGGGTCAGCCCCAGCATTTT
TRBV5-1	-	TRBJ1-4	-	CASSLGRPGIEKLFF	TGCGCCAGCAGCTTGGGACGACCGGGGATTGAAAAACTGTTTTTT
TRBV4-1	-	TRBJ2-1	TRBD2	CASSPILVLAGGDNEQFF	TGCGCCAGCAGCCCCATACTCGTGCTAGCGGGGGGGGACAATGAGCAGTTCTTC
TRBV5-6	-	TRBJ1-2	-	CASSLAGGTYGYTF	TGTGCCAGCAGCTTGGCGGGAGGGACCTATGGCTACACCTTC
TRBV30	-	TRBJ1-5	-	CAWSRTENQPQHF	TGTGCCTGGAGTCGGACAGAGAATCAGCCCCAGCATTTT
TRBV5-1	-	TRBJ2-4	-	CASSPLTVGENIQYF	TGCGCCAGCAGCCCATTGACAGTTGGGGAAAACATTCAGTACTTC
TRBV6-5	-	TRBJ1-6	-	CASSWADYSYNSPLHF	TGTGCCAGCAGTTGGGCAGATTACTCCTATAATTCACCCCTCCACTTT
TRBV30	-	TRBJ1-1	-	CAADRRSEAFF	TGTGCCGCCGACAGGCGATCGGAAGCTTTCTTT
TRBV27	-	TRBJ2-7	-	CASSLRTGAYEQYF	TGTGCCAGCAGCTTAAGAACGGGGGCCTACGAGCAGTACTTC
TRBV5-1	-	TRBJ2-5	-	CASSLVGGRAGETQYF	TGCGCCAGCAGCTTGGTAGGGGGGAGGGCCGGAGAGACCCAGTACTTC